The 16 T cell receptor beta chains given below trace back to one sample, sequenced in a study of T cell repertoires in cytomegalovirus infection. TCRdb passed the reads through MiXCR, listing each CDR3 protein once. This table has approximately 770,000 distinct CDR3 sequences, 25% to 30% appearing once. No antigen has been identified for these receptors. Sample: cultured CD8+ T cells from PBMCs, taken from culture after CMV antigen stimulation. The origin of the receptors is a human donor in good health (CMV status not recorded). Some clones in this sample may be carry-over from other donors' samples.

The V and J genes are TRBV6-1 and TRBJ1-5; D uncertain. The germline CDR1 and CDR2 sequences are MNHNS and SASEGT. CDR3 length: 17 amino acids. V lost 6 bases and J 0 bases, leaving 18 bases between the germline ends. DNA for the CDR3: TGTGCCAGCAGCGGAAAAAACGAGGGCTATAGCAATCAGCCCCAGCATTTT. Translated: CASSGKNEGYSNQPQHF.

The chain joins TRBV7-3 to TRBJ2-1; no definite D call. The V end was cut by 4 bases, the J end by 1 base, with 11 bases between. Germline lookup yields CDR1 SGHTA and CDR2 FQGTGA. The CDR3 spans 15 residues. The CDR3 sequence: CASSWSQASYNEQFF. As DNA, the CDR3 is TGTGCCAGCAGCTGGAGCCAGGCTTCCTACAATGAGCAGTTCTTC.

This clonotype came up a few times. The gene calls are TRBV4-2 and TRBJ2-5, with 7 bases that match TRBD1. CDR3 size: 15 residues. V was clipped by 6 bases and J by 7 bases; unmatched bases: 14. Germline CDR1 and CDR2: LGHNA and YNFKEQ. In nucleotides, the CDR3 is TGTGCCAGCAGTTTGGCCGGGACAGCAACAGCGACCCAGTACTTC. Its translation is CASSLAGTATATQYF.

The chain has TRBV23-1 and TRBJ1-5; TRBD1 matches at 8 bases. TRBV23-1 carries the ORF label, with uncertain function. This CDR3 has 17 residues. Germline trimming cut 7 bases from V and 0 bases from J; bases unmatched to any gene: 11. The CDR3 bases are TGCGCCAGCAATAGACGAGACAGGGGATATAGCAATCAGCCCCAGCATTTT. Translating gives CASNRRDRGYSNQPQHF.

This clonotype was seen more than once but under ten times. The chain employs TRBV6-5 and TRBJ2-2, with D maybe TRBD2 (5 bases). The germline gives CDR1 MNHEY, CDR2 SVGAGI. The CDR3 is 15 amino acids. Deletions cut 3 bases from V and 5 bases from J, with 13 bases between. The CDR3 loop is CASSYRGSGTGELFF. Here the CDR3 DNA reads TGTGCCAGCAGTTATCGGGGATCGGGGACCGGGGAGCTGTTTTTT.

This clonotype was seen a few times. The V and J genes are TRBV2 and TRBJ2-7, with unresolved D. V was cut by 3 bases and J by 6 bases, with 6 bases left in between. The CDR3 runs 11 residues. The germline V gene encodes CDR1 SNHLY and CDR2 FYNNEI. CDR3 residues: CASSEPSEQYF. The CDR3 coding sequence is TGTGCCAGCAGTGAGCCGAGCGAGCAGTACTTC.

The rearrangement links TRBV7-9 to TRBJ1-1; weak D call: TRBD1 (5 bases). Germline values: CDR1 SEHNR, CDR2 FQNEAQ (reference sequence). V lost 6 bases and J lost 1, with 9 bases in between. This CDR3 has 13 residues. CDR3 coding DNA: TGTGCCAGCAGAGCGGGGACGAACACTGAAGCTTTCTTT. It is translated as CASRAGTNTEAFF.

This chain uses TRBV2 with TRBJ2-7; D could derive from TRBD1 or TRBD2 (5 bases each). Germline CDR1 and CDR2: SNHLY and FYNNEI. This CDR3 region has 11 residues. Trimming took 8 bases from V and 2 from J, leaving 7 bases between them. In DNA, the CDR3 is TGTGCCAGCGGGGACGCCTACGAGCAGTACGTC. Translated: CASGDAYEQYV.

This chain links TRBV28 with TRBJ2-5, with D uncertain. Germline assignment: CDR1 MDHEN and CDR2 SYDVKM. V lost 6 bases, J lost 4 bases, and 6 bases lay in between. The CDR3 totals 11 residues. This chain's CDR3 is CASSRPETQYF. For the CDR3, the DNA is TGTGCCAGCAGCCGCCCAGAGACCCAGTACTTC. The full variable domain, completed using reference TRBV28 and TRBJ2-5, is DVKVTQSSRYLVKRTGEKVFLECVQDMDHENMFWYRQDPGLGLRLIYFSYDVKMKEKGDIPEGYSVSREKKERFSLILESASTNQTSMYLCASSRPETQYFGPGTRLLVL.

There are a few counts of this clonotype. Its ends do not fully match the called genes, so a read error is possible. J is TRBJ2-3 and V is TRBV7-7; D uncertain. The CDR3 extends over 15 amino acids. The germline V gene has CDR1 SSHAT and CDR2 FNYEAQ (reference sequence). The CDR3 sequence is CASSPSDRAVDTQYF. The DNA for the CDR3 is TGTGCTAGCAGCCCGAGTGATCGGGCAGTAGATACGCAGTATTTT.

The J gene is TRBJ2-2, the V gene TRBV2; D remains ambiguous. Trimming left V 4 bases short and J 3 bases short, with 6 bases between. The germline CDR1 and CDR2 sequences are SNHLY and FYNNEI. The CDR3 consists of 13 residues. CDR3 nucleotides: TGTGCCAGCAGTGGGAGAGACACCGGGGAGCTGTTTTTT. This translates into CASSGRDTGELFF.

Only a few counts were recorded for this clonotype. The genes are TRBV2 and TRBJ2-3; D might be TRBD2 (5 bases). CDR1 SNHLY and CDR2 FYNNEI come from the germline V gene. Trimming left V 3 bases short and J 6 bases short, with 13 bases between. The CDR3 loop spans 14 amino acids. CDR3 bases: TGTGCCAGCAGTGACTGGACTCTCACGGATACGCAGTATTTT. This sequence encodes CASSDWTLTDTQYF. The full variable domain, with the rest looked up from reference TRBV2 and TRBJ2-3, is EPEVTQTPSHQVTQMGQEVILRCVPISNHLYFYWYRQILGQKVEFLVSFYNNEISEKSEIFDDQFSVERPDGSNFTLKIRSTKLEDSAMYFCASSDWTLTDTQYFGPGTRLTVL.

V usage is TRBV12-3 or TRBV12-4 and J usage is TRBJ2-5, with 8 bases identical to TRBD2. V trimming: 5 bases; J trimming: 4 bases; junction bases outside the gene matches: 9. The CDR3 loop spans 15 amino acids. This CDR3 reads CASSPIPGLGETQYF. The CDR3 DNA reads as TGTGCCAGCAGTCCAATTCCGGGACTAGGAGAGACCCAGTACTTC.

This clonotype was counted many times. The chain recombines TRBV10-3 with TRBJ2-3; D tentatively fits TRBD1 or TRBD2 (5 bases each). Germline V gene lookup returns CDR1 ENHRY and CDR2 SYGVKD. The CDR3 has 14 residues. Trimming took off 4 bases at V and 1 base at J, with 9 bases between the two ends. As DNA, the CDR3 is TGTGCCATCAGTGTTCGGGGCGGCACAGATACGCAGTATTTT. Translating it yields CAISVRGGTDTQYF.

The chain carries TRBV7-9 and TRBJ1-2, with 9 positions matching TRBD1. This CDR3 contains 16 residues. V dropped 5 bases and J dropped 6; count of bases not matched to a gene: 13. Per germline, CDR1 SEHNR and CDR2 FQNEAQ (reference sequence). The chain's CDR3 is CASSRPSRDRENGYTF. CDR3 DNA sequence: TGTGCCAGCAGCCGACCTTCGAGGGACAGGGAAAATGGCTACACCTTC.

Here the CDR3 DNA reads TGTGCCAGCAGCCCCCCCAGCGGTCAGTGGGCAATATATACGCAGTATTTT. Translated, it gives CASSPPSGQWAIYTQYF. V usage is TRBV7-9 and J usage is TRBJ2-3, with D perhaps matching TRBD2 (5 bases). Germline CDR1 SEHNR, CDR2 FQNEAQ (reference sequence). Deletions cut 5 bases from V and 7 bases from J, with 25 bases between. This CDR3 comprises 17 residues.